Below, 4 T cell receptor beta chains from the same sample are listed, as sequenced in a study of CD8+CD57+ T cells in acquired aplastic anemia. Patients chosen for sequencing had shown CD8+CD57+ cell expansion by flow cytometry. Template material for TCR beta VDJ and CDR3 profiling consisted of genomic DNA. MiXCR, applied by TCRdb to the reads, yields one record per CDR3 protein. The sample lists about half a million distinct CDR3 sequences, around 30% occurring once. The sequencing input was sorted CD4+, CD8+, or CD8+CD57+ T cells (not recorded which) from PBMCs. All receptors come from a human donor with aplastic anemia.

This clonotype has at least ten counts. The chain is built from TRBV19 and TRBJ1-1; no clear D. This CDR3 comprises 12 residues. Trimming cost V 6 bases and J 11 bases, with 16 bases left between them. Germline CDR1 and CDR2: LNHDA and SQIVND (reference sequence). The CDR3 loop is CASSRSSVGAFF. The CDR3 DNA reads TGTGCCAGTAGCCGATCATCGGTAGGGGCTTTCTTT. The entire variable domain, with the rest obtained from reference TRBV19 and TRBJ1-1, is as follows: DGGITQSPKYLFRKEGQNVTLSCEQNLNHDAMYWYRQDPGQGLRLIYYSQIVNDFQKGDIAEGYSVSREKKESFPLTVTSAQKNPTAFYLCASSRSSVGAFFGQGTRLTVV.

The table lists this clonotype with many counts. The chain joins TRBV20-1 to TRBJ2-7; possible D gene TRBD2, 6 bases. This CDR3 comprises 14 residues. CDR1 is DFQATT and CDR2 is SNEGSKA in the germline V gene (reference sequence). V shed 5 bases and J shed 0 bases, with 14 bases lying between them. Here the CDR3 reads CSAGRDLNSYEQYF. CDR3 in DNA: TGCAGTGCTGGGCGGGACTTAAACTCCTACGAGCAGTACTTC.

This clonotype was recorded a few times. V gene TRBV5-4 combines with J gene TRBJ2-7; 8 positions match TRBD1. The CDR3 runs 15 residues. V lost 4 bases to trimming and J lost 7 bases; unmatched junction nucleotides: 13. The V gene's germline CDR1 is SGHNT and CDR2 YYREEE (reference sequence). In nucleotides, the CDR3 is TGTGCCAGCAGCCAGATTGGGGCAGGGGGCTATGAGCAGTACTTC. Protein: CASSQIGAGGYEQYF.

The chain carries TRBV15 and TRBJ2-3; 13 bases are a match to TRBD2. J was trimmed by 4 bases and V by 10 bases; bases with no gene match: 8. Germline assignment: CDR1 LNHNV and CDR2 YYDKDF (reference sequence). The CDR3 loop spans 15 amino acids. Here the CDR3 reads CASRSTSGRADTQYF. The CDR3 DNA is TGTGCCAGCAGGTCAACTAGCGGGAGGGCAGATACGCAGTATTTT.